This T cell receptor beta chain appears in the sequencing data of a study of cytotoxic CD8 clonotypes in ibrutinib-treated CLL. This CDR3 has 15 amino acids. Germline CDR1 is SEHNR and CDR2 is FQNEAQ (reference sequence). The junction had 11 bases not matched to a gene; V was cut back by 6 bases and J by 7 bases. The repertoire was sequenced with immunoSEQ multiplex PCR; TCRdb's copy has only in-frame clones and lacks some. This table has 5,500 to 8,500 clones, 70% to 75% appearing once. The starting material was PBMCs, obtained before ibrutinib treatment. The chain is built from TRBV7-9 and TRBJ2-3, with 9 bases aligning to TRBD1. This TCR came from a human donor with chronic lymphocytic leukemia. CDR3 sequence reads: CASSRPGQGVYTQYF. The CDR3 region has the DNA TGTGCCAGCAGTAGGCCGGGACAGGGCGTTTATACGCAGTATTTT.